The 25 T cell receptor beta chains below come from one sample, sequenced in a study of T cell repertoires in cytomegalovirus infection. TCRdb reprocessed the reads with MiXCR, giving one entry per CDR3 protein. Of some 480,000 distinct CDR3 sequences in the sample, roughly a third were seen once. Which antigens these TCRs recognize remains unknown. The source was cultured PBMCs, collected from culture after CMV antigen stimulation. The receptor set was obtained from a human donor in good health (CMV status not recorded). Some clones in this sample may be carry-over from other donors' samples.

This clonotype was counted between two and nine times. This sequence joins TRBV6-1 and TRBJ1-1, with 10 nucleotides matching TRBD1. The germline V gene has CDR1 MNHNS and CDR2 SASEGT. The CDR3 consists of 14 residues. The V gene end was trimmed by 7 bases and the J gene end by 7 bases; junction bases not matched to a gene: 9. CDR3 DNA sequence: TGTGCCAGCATCCGGACAGGGGGGAGTCTTGAAGCTTTCTTT. Translation: CASIRTGGSLEAFF.

This clonotype was seen a handful of times. V usage is TRBV7-6 and J usage is TRBJ1-2; 9 bases match TRBD1. The V and J ends lost 4 bases and 8 bases, in that order; junction bases with no gene match: 5. The germline gives CDR1 SGHVS, CDR2 FNYEAQ. The CDR3 length is 13 residues. CDR3 sequence: CASSSQGAGGYTF. CDR3 bases: TGTGCCAGCAGCTCACAGGGGGCTGGGGGCTACACCTTC.

This chain links TRBV6-2 or TRBV6-3 with TRBJ2-1; D gene ambiguous. Deletions cut 5 bases from V and 0 bases from J, with 14 bases between. Germline assignment: CDR1 MNHEY and CDR2 SVGEGT. This CDR3 has 16 amino acids. The CDR3 sequence: CASSPPGESSYNEQFF. The CDR3, as DNA: TGTGCCAGCAGTCCCCCGGGCGAAAGCTCCTACAATGAGCAGTTCTTC.

This clonotype was detected a few times. CDR3: CASSLVTSGASWQYV. The CDR3 coding sequence is TGTGCCAGCAGCTTAGTTACTAGCGGAGCCTCCTGGCAGTACGTC. This chain connects TRBV7-2 to TRBJ2-7; 8 nucleotides align to TRBD2. There are 15 residues in the CDR3. The V gene's germline CDR1 is SGHTA and CDR2 FQGNSA. V was pared by 1 base and J by 9 bases, with 11 bases of the junction left unmatched.

The V and J genes are TRBV29-1 and TRBJ1-2; D not certain. Trimming stripped 6 bases from V and 1 base from J, with 12 bases between. The length of the CDR3 is 13 residues. Looked up from germline, CDR1 is SQVTM and CDR2 is ANQGSEA. The CDR3, as DNA: TGCAGCGTCGGCGACATACTTAACTATGGCTACACCTTC. Residues: CSVGDILNYGYTF.

Only a few counts were recorded for this clonotype. The chain carries TRBV9 and TRBJ2-1; 8 bases align to TRBD2. The CDR3 runs 16 residues. Germline CDR1 and CDR2: SGDLS and YYNGEE. Unmatched junction bases numbered 3, after V lost 0 bases and J lost 1 base. CDR3 sequence reads: CASSVDPGGSYNEQFF. The CDR3 nucleotides are TGTGCCAGCAGCGTAGATCCGGGGGGGTCCTACAATGAGCAGTTCTTC.

The rearrangement joins TRBV28 to TRBJ2-1, with D possibly called TRBD1 or TRBD2 (7 bases each). CDR3 length: 17 residues. V shed 4 bases and J shed 3 bases, with 19 bases lying between them. Germline V CDR1 and CDR2: MDHEN, SYDVKM. The CDR3 bases are TGTGCCAGCAGTTCCCCGGGGGGAGGGGGCAGCTACAATGAGCAGTTCTTC. Its protein is CASSSPGGGGSYNEQFF.

This clonotype was found many times. The CDR3 DNA is TGTGCCAGCAGCTTAGTTGGGGGAAGCACAGATACGCAGTATTTT. This gives the protein CASSLVGGSTDTQYF. The chain recombines TRBV7-2 with TRBJ2-3, with D tentatively TRBD1 or TRBD2 (5 bases each). The CDR3 contains 15 residues. V was clipped by 1 base and J by 0 bases, with 8 bases between them. The germline V gene encodes CDR1 SGHTA and CDR2 FQGNSA.

The V and J genes are TRBV12-5 and TRBJ1-1; D not certain. CDR1 and CDR2 from the germline V gene are LGHNT and FRNRAP. V lost 5 bases and J 6 bases, leaving 10 bases between the germline ends. The CDR3 extends over 12 amino acids. The CDR3 nucleotides read TGTGCTAGTGGTAACGACGGGCCTGAAGCTTTCTTT. This gives the protein CASGNDGPEAFF.

This clonotype has just a few counts. This sequence joins TRBV11-2 and TRBJ1-3; D unresolved. CDR3 length: 16 amino acids. CDR1 is SGHAT and CDR2 is FQNNGV in the germline V gene. The germline V and J ends were trimmed by 2 bases and 2 bases, with 13 bases remaining between them. The DNA for the CDR3 is TGTGCCAGCAGCTTAATGCTGGGCAGCACTGGAAACACCATATATTTT. It specifies CASSLMLGSTGNTIYF.

Only a few counts were recorded for this clonotype. J is TRBJ2-1 and V is TRBV7-2; 11 nucleotides line up with TRBD2. CDR1 and CDR2 from the germline V gene are SGHTA and FQGNSA. The CDR3 length is 15 residues. V gave up 5 bases and J gave up 9 bases; unmatched junction bases: 9. In DNA form, the CDR3 reads TGTGCCAGCAGCCGAACTAGCGGGAGTTTTAGTGAGCAGTTCTTC. This gives the protein CASSRTSGSFSEQFF. The full variable domain, its missing parts supplied by reference TRBV7-2 and TRBJ2-1, is GAGVSQSPSNKVTEKGKDVELRCDPISGHTALYWYRQSLGQGLEFLIYFQGNSAPDKSGLPSDRFSAERTGGSVSTLTIQRTQQEDSAVYLCASSRTSGSFSEQFFGPGTRLTVL.

This clonotype has a handful of counts. The genes are TRBV6-2 or TRBV6-3 and TRBJ2-7, with D uncertain. The V gene lost 6 bases and the J gene lost 6 bases, with 18 bases spanning the gap. In germline, CDR1 is MNHEY, CDR2 SVGEGT. The CDR3 runs 14 residues. The CDR3 DNA reads as TGTGCCAGCAGCCCCCCTTGGACCTGGGGCGAGCAGTACTTC. Translating it yields CASSPPWTWGEQYF.

The V gene is TRBV7-6, the J gene TRBJ2-5; TRBD1 agrees at 9 bases. Per the germline V gene, CDR1 is SGHVS and CDR2 is FNYEAQ. Unmatched junction bases numbered 9, after V lost 5 bases and J lost 5 bases. This CDR3 has 15 residues. CDR3 coding DNA: TGTGCCAGCAGCCAACCGGGACAGGGTGGGGAGACCCAGTACTTC. Translating gives CASSQPGQGGETQYF. Filled out from reference TRBV7-6 and TRBJ2-5, the complete variable domain reads GAGVSQSPRYKVTKRGQDVALRCDPISGHVSLYWYRQALGQGPEFLTYFNYEAQQDKSGLPNDRFSAERPEGSISTLTIQRTEQRDSAMYRCASSQPGQGGETQYFGPGTRLLVL.

V gene TRBV19 combines with J gene TRBJ2-1; 9 bases fit TRBD2. The V segment lost 3 bases and the J segment 8 bases; nucleotides outside the gene matches: 17. The CDR3 spans 18 residues. Per the germline V gene, CDR1 is LNHDA and CDR2 is SQIVND (reference sequence). For the CDR3, the DNA is TGTGCCAGTAGTATTAGGAAGGGCGGGAGGGCCCCTTATGATGAGCAGTTCTTC. The encoded protein is CASSIRKGGRAPYDEQFF.

This rearrangement joins TRBV11-2 to TRBJ2-1, with 11 bases identical to TRBD2. Trimming cost V 4 bases and J 4 bases; bases outside gene matches: 6. The germline CDR1 and CDR2 sequences are SGHAT and FQNNGV. The CDR3 is made up of 16 amino acids. The CDR3 sequence: CASSYRGLAGYNEQFF. The CDR3 DNA reads TGTGCCAGCAGCTACAGAGGACTAGCGGGTTACAATGAGCAGTTCTTC.

This sequence joins TRBV29-1 and TRBJ1-6; D remains unclear. V gave up 6 bases and J gave up 7 bases, with 19 bases separating them. The CDR3 length is 15 residues. CDR1 is SQVTM, CDR2 ANQGSEA, per germline. CDR3 DNA sequence: TGCAGCGTCCGGCTACTCGACTCACCCAATTCACCCCTCCACTTT. It translates to CSVRLLDSPNSPLHF.

The J gene is TRBJ2-7, the V gene TRBV5-5, with D unresolved. CDR3 size: 16 residues. V was cut by 0 bases and J by 0 bases, with 13 bases left in between. Germline CDR1 reads SGHKS; CDR2 reads YYEKEE (reference sequence). Here the CDR3 DNA reads TGTGCCAGCAGCTTGGCTTTGGCAGCTACCTCCTACGAGCAGTACTTC. It is translated as CASSLALAATSYEQYF.

This chain connects TRBV10-3 to TRBJ1-1; D is unresolved. Germline V gene lookup returns CDR1 ENHRY and CDR2 SYGVKD. Trimming took off 2 bases at V and 14 bases at J, with 15 bases between the two ends. CDR3 length: 12 amino acids. Here the CDR3 DNA reads TGTGCCATCAGTGAGGTCGGAGGACGGTTCTTCTTT. Its translation: CAISEVGGRFFF.

This sequence joins TRBV7-9 and TRBJ2-2; TRBD2 aligns across 10 bases. The J segment lost 6 bases and the V segment lost 6 bases, leaving 13 bases of the junction unmatched. This CDR3 region has 17 residues. Germline V CDR1 and CDR2: SEHNR, FQNEAQ (reference sequence). The CDR3: CASRAHLAGVFPGELFF. The DNA of the CDR3 is TGTGCCAGCAGAGCCCACCTAGCGGGAGTGTTCCCCGGGGAGCTGTTTTTT.

This clonotype was detected a few times. The chain carries TRBV19 and TRBJ2-7; D call uncertain. This CDR3 is 15 amino acids long. The V end was cut by 4 bases, the J end by 0 bases, with 13 bases between. Germline assignment: CDR1 LNHDA and CDR2 SQIVND (reference sequence). The CDR3 sequence is CASSNKAWSSYEQYF. As DNA, the CDR3 is TGTGCCAGTAGTAATAAAGCGTGGAGCTCCTACGAGCAGTACTTC.

The gene calls are TRBV4-3 and TRBJ2-7; TRBD2 matches at 9 bases. The CDR3 is 15 amino acids. J was trimmed by 3 bases and V by 1 base; bases with no gene match: 4. The germline V gene encodes CDR1 LGHNA and CDR2 YSLEER. The CDR3 DNA follows: TGCGCCAGCAGCCAAGGAAGTAGCGGGAGCTACGAGCAGTACTTC. It is translated as CASSQGSSGSYEQYF.

The rearrangement uses TRBV28 and TRBJ2-3, with 7 nucleotides matching TRBD2. There are 15 residues in the CDR3. Germline V gives CDR1 MDHEN, CDR2 SYDVKM. With 6 bases clipped from V and 4 bases from J, the junction kept 10 bases outside the gene matches. The CDR3 DNA reads TGTGCCAGCAGCTCCCCGGGAGGAACCGCAGATACGCAGTATTTT. Its protein is CASSSPGGTADTQYF. The variable domain in full, completed from reference TRBV28 and TRBJ2-3, reads DVKVTQSSRYLVKRTGEKVFLECVQDMDHENMFWYRQDPGLGLRLIYFSYDVKMKEKGDIPEGYSVSREKKERFSLILESASTNQTSMYLCASSSPGGTADTQYFGPGTRLTVL.

In its sample, this clonotype was seen a few times. The genes are TRBV7-3 and TRBJ2-1; D is uncertain. Trimming pared 5 bases from V and 1 base from J, leaving 15 bases between. Germline-derived CDR1 and CDR2 are SGHTA and FQGTGA. The CDR3 spans 16 residues. CDR3 amino acids: CASSPAWMESYNEQFF. CDR3 nucleotide sequence: TGTGCCAGCAGCCCCGCTTGGATGGAATCCTACAATGAGCAGTTCTTC.

CDR3 coding DNA: TGTGCCAGCAGTTTAGCGGATGAGGAAAAACTGTTTTTT. Protein sequence: CASSLADEEKLFF. J is TRBJ1-4 and V is TRBV12-3 or TRBV12-4; D gene ambiguous. The V end lost 0 bases, the J end lost 8 bases, and 7 bases lay between the germline ends. The CDR3 spans 13 residues.

The chain recombines TRBV12-3 or TRBV12-4 with TRBJ2-5; TRBD2 might be the D (6 bases). The CDR3 has 15 residues. V lost 0 bases and J 5 bases, leaving 13 bases between the germline ends. The CDR3 bases are TGTGCCAGCAGTTTAGCGCTTGGTGGGAGGGAGACCCAGTACTTC. As protein: CASSLALGGRETQYF.